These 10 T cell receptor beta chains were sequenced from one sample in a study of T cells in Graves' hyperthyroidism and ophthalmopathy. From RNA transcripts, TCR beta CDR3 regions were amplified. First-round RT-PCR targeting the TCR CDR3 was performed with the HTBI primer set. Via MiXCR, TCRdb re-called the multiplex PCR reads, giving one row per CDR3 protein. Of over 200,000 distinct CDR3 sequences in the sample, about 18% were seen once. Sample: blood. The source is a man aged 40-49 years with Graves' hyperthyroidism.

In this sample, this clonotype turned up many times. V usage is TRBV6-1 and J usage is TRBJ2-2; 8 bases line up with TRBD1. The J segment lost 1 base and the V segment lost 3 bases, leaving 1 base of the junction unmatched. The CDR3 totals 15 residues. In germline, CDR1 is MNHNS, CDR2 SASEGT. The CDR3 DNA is TGTGCCAGCAGTGACGGACAGGGGAACACCGGGGAGCTGTTTTTT. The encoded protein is CASSDGQGNTGELFF.

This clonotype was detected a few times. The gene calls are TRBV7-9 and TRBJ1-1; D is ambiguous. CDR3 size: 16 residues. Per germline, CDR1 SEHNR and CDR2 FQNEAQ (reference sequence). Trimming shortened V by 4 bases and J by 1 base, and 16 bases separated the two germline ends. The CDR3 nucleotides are TGTGCCAGCAGCTATACGGTGTTTCGGGAGAACACTGAAGCTTTCTTT. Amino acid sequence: CASSYTVFRENTEAFF.

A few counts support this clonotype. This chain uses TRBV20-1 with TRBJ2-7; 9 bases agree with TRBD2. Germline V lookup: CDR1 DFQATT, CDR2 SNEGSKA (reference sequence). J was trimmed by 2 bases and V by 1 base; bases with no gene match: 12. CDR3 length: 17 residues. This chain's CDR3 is CSARGGGASMLTYEQYF. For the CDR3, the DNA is TGCAGTGCTAGAGGCGGGGGGGCCTCGATGTTAACCTACGAGCAGTACTTC.

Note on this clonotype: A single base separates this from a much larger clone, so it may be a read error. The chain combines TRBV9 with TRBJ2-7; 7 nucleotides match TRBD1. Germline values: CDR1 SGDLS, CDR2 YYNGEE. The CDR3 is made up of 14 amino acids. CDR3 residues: CAGSVDPGGYEQYF. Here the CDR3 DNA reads TGTGCCGGCAGCGTAGACCCAGGGGGATACGAGCAGTACTTC.

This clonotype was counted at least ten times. The CDR3, as DNA: TGCAGTGCGGATCCGGGGACTAGCGGGGGGGCCTCCTATGAGCAGTTCTTC. This codes for CSADPGTSGGASYEQFF. The chain combines TRBV20-1 with TRBJ2-1; 16 bases fit TRBD2. CDR3 length: 17 amino acids. CDR1 is DFQATT, CDR2 SNEGSKA, per germline (reference sequence). V trimming: 6 bases; J trimming: 8 bases; junction bases outside the gene matches: 13.

Here the CDR3 DNA reads TGTGCCAGCAGTTACGACACCCTCTCCTACAATGAGCAGTTCTTC. Its translation is CASSYDTLSYNEQFF. The chain recombines TRBV6-2 or TRBV6-3 with TRBJ2-1, with unresolved D. The CDR3 contains 15 residues. Per the germline V gene, CDR1 is MNHEY and CDR2 is SVGEGT. The V and J ends lost 2 bases and 0 bases respectively, with 8 bases between them.

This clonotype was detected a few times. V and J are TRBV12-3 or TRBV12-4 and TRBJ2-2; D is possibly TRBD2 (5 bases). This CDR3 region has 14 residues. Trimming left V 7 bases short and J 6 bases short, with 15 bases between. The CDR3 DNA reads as TGTGCCAGCACCTTGAAACTAGGATCCGGGGAGCTGTTTTTT. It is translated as CASTLKLGSGELFF.

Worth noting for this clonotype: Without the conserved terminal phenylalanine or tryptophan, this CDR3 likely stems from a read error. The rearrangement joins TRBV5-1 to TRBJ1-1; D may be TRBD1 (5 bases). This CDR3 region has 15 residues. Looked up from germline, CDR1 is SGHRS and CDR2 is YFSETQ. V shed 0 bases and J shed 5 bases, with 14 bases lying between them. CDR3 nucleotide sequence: TGCGCCAGCAGCTTGGCCGTTGGACACAGGACTGAAGCTTTCCTT. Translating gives CASSLAVGHRTEAFL.

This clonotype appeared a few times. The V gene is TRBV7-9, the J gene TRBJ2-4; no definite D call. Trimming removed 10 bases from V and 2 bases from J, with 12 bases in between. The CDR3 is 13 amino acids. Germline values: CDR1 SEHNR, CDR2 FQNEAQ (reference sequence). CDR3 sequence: CATSDGSKNIQYF. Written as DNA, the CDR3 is TGTGCCACCTCGGACGGATCCAAAAACATTCAGTACTTC.

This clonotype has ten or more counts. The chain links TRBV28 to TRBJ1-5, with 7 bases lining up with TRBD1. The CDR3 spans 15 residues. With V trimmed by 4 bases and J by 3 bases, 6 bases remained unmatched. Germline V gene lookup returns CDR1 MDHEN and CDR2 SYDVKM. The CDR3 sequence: CASSSWTGLNQPQHF. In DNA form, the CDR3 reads TGTGCCAGCAGTTCCTGGACAGGCCTCAATCAGCCCCAGCATTTT.